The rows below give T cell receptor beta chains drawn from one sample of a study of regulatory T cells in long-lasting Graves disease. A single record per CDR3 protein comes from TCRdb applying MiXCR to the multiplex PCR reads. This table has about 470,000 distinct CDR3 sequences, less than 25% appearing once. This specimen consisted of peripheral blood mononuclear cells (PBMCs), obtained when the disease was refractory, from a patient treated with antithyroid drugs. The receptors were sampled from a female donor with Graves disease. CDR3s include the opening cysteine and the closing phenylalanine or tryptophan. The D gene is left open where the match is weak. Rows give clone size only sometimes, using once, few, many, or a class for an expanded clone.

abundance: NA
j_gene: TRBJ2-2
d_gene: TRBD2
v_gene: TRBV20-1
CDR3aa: CSARGLVGAGTGELFF
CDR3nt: TGCAGTGCCCGGGGACTAGTGGGAGCAGGGACCGGGGAGCTGTTTTTT

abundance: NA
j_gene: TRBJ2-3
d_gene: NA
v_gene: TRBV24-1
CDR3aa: CATGGAGRNTDTQYF
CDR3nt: TGTGCCACCGGTGGGGCGGGACGCAACACAGATACGCAGTATTTT

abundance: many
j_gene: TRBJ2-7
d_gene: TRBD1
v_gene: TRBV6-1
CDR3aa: CATLTGRNYEQYF
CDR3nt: TGTGCCACCCTGACAGGGAGAAACTACGAGCAGTACTTC

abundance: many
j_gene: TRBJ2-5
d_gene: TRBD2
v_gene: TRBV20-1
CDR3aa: CSAYHSGGPGTQYF
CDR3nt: TGCAGTGCTTACCATTCGGGAGGGCCCGGGACCCAGTACTTC

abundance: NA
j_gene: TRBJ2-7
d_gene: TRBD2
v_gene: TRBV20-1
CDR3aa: CSARGGTSRPDEQYF
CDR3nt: TGCAGTGCTAGAGGGGGGACTAGCCGTCCCGACGAGCAGTACTTC

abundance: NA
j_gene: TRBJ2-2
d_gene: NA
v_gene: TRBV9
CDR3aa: CASSVERGSGLFF
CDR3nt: TGTGCCAGCAGCGTAGAACGGGGGAGCGGGCTGTTTTTT

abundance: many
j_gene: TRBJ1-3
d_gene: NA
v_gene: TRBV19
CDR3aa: CATSGNTGNTIYF
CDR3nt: TGTGCCACCTCAGGGAACACCGGAAACACCATATATTTT

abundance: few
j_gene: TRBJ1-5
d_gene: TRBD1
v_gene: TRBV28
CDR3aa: CASSLAGTGAPQPQHF
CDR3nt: TGTGCCAGCAGTTTAGCCGGGACAGGGGCGCCTCAGCCCCAGCATTTT

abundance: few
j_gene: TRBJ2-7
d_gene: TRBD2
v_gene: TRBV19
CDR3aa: CASSTQLAGGYEQYF
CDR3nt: TGTGCCAGTAGTACCCAACTAGCGGGAGGGTACGAGCAGTACTTC

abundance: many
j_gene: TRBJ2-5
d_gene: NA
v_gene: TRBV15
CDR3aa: CATSSGFNRPEETQYF
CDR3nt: TGTGCCACCAGCAGCGGATTCAACAGGCCGGAGGAGACCCAGTACTTC

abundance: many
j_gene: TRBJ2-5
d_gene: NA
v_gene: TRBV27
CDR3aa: CASSSYQSETQYF
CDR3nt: TGTGCCAGCAGTTCGTACCAGAGTGAGACCCAGTACTTC

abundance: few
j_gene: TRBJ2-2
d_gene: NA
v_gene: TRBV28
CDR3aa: CASSLSAGAGELFF
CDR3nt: TGTGCCAGCAGTTTGTCGGCAGGGGCCGGGGAGCTGTTTTTT

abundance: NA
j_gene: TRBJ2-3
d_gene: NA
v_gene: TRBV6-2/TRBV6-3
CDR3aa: CASSLGVNTQYF
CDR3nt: TGTGCCAGCAGTCTAGGGGTGAATACGCAGTATTTT

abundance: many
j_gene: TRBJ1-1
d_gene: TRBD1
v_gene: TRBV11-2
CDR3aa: CASSRTGPNTEAFF
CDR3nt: TGTGCCAGCAGCCGGACAGGGCCGAACACTGAAGCTTTCTTT

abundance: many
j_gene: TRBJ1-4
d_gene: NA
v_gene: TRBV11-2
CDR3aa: CASSLFGPGGKLFF
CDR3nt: TGTGCCAGCAGCTTGTTCGGCCCCGGAGGAAAACTGTTTTTT

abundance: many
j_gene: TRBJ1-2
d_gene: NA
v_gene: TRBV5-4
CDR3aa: CASSFGLGAGYGYTF
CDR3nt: TGTGCCAGCAGCTTCGGATTGGGGGCTGGCTATGGCTACACCTTC

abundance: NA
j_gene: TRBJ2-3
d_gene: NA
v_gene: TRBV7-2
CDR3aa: CASSFNTQYF
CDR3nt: TGTGCCAGCAGCTTTAATACGCAGTATTTT

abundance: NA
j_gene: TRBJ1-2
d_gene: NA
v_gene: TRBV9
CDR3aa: CASSVAPGAYGYTF
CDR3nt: TGTGCCAGCAGCGTAGCCCCCGGAGCCTATGGCTACACCTTC

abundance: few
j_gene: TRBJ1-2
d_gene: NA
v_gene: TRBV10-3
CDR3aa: CAISDGGVGDYGYTF
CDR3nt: TGTGCCATCAGTGACGGGGGGGTTGGAGACTATGGCTACACCTTC

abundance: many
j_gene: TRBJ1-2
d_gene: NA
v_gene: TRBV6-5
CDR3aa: CASSYSMIEGPRGYTF
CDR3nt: TGTGCCAGCAGTTACTCGATGATCGAAGGACCTCGGGGCTACACCTTC

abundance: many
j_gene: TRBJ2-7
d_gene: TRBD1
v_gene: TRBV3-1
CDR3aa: CASCPRAGGSYEQYF
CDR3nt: TGTGCCAGCTGTCCGAGGGCAGGGGGATCCTACGAGCAGTACTTC

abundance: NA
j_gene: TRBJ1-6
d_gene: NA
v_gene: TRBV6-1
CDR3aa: CASIGGPSSYNSPLHF
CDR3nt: TGTGCCAGCATTGGCGGGCCGAGCTCCTATAATTCACCCCTCCACTTT

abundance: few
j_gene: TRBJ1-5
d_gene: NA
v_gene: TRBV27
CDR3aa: CASSFAGWDQPQHF
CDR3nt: TGTGCCAGCAGTTTTGCTGGGTGGGATCAGCCCCAGCATTTT

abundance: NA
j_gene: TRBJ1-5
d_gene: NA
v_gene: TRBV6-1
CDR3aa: CASSPGIPAVNQPQHF
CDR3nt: TGTGCCAGCAGTCCAGGGATCCCGGCCGTAAATCAGCCCCAGCATTTT

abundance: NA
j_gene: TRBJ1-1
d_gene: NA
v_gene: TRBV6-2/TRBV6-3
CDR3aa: CASSYVGLSMNTEAFF
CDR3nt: TGTGCCAGCAGTTATGTGGGGCTCTCCATGAACACTGAAGCTTTCTTT

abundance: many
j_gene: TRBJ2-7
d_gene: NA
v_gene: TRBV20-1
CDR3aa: CSASKPSGGGGQQYF
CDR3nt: TGCAGTGCTAGTAAACCGAGCGGAGGGGGGGGTCAGCAGTACTTC

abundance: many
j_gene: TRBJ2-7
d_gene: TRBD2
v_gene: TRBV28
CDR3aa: CASSLGGVDYEQYF
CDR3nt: TGTGCCAGCAGTTTAGGGGGGGTCGACTACGAGCAGTACTTC

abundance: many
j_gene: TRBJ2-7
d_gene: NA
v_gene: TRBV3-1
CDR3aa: CASSQGWEQYF
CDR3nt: TGTGCCAGCAGCCAAGGGTGGGAGCAGTACTTC

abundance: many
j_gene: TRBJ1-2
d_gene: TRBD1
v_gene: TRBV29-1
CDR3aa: CSGGDSNYGYTF
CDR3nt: TGCAGCGGCGGGGACAGTAACTATGGCTACACCTTC

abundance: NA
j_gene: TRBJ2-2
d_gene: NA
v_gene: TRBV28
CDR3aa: CASTNPYTGGLFF
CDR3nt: TGTGCCAGCACCAACCCTTATACCGGGGGGCTGTTTTTT

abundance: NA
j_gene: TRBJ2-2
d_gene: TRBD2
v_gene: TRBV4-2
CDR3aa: CASSQEFAGVQTGELFF
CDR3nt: TGTGCCAGCAGCCAAGAATTCGCGGGAGTTCAAACCGGGGAGCTGTTTTTT

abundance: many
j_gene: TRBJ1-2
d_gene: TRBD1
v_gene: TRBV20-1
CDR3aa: CSATGGNGYTF
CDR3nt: TGCAGTGCCACAGGGGGCAATGGCTACACCTTC

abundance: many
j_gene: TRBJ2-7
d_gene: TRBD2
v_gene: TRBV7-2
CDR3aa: CASSSGLASSYEQYF
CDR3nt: TGTGCCAGCAGTTCAGGACTAGCGAGTTCCTACGAGCAGTACTTC

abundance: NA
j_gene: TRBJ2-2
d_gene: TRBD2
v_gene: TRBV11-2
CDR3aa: CASGPPAGAVTGELFF
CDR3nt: TGTGCCAGCGGCCCCCCAGCGGGAGCGGTCACCGGGGAGCTGTTTTTT

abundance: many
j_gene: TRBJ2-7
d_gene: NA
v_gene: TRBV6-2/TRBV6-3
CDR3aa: CASSLVQYEQYF
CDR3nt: TGTGCCAGCAGCTTGGTTCAATACGAGCAGTACTTC

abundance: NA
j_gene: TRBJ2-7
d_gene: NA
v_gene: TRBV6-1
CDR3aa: CASSPEGQFTYEQYF
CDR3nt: TGTGCCAGCAGTCCCGAGGGGCAGTTTACCTACGAGCAGTACTTC

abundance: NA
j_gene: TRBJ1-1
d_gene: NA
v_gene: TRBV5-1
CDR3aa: CASSLDPGAQTEAFF
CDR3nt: TGCGCCAGCAGCTTGGATCCGGGGGCGCAAACTGAAGCTTTCTTT

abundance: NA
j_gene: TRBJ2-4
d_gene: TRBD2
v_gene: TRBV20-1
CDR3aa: CSARDSGTSKNIQYF
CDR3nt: TGCAGTGCTAGAGACAGCGGGACTAGCAAAAACATTCAGTACTTC

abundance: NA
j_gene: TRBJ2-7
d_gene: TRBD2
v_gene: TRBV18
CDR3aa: CASSPQAGGMNEQYF
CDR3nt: TGTGCCAGCTCACCACAAGCGGGAGGGATGAACGAGCAGTACTTC

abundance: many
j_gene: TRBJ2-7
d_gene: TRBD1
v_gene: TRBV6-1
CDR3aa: CAISRDRGYEQYF
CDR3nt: TGTGCCATCTCCCGGGACAGGGGGTACGAGCAGTACTTC

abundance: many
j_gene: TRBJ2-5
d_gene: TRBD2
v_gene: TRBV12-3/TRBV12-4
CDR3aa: CASSFLGLAEKTQYF
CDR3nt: TGTGCCAGCAGTTTTTTGGGACTAGCGGAGAAGACCCAGTACTTC

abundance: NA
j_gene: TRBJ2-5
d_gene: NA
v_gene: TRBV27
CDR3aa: CASSLARGETQYF
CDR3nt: TGTGCCAGCAGTTTAGCAAGGGGTGAGACCCAGTACTTC